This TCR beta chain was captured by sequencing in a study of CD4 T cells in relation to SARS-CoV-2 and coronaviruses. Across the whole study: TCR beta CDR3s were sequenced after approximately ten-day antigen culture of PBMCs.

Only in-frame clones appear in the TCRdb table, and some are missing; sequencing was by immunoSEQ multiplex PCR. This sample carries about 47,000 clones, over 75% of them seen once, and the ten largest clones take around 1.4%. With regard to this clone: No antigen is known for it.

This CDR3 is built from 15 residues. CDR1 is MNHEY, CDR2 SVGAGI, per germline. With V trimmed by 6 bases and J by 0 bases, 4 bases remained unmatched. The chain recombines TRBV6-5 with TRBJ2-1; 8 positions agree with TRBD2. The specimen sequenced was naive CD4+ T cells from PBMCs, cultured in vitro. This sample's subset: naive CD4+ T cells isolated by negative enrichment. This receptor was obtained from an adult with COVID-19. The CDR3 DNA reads TGTGCCAGCAGAATTAGCGGGACCTCCTACAATGAGCAGTTCTTC. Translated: CASRISGTSYNEQFF.